Below are 25 T cell receptor beta chains sequenced from a single sample in a study of a mutant IDH1 vaccine in newly diagnosed glioma. The time point was: week 35, safety follow-up. With topical imiquimod, each dose of the vaccine consisted of 300 ug of mutant IDH1 20-mer peptide. No antigens are known for them. Sequencing used immunoSEQ multiplex PCR; TCRdb keeps in-frame clones, though not all of them. The table lists 35,000 to 50,000 clones, 80% to 95% of them singletons. Sequencing was performed on PBMCs, taken from a glioma patient whose treatment included an IDH1 peptide vaccine. These receptors came from a man between 45 and 60 years old with glioma.

This clone was seen a handful of times. CDR3 bases: TGCGCCAGCAGCCAACAGGGACAGGGCGACGGGGAGCTGTTTTTT. Residues: CASSQQGQGDGELFF. The V call is TRBV4-3, the J call TRBJ2-2; 9 nucleotides match TRBD1. Germline loops: CDR1 LGHNA, CDR2 YSLEER. The junction had 5 bases not matched to a gene; V was cut back by 2 bases and J by 7 bases. CDR3 length: 15 residues.

The chain carries TRBV9 and TRBJ2-5; weak D call: TRBD1 (5 bases). This CDR3 has 14 amino acids. The germline CDR1 and CDR2 sequences are SGDLS and YYNGEE. V was shortened by 0 bases and J by 2 bases, with 8 bases between the two germline ends. This CDR3 reads CASSVATGQETQYF. The CDR3 coding sequence is TGTGCCAGCAGCGTAGCTACAGGACAAGAGACCCAGTACTTC.

This chain connects TRBV19 to TRBJ2-7; no definite D call. The CDR3 loop spans 14 amino acids. V lost 1 base and J 3 bases, leaving 10 bases between the germline ends. Germline CDR1 is LNHDA and CDR2 is SQIVND (reference sequence). CDR3: CASSIAVAFYEQYF. CDR3 sequence (DNA): TGTGCCAGTAGTATAGCAGTAGCCTTCTACGAGCAGTACTTC. The full variable domain, completed using reference TRBV19 and TRBJ2-7, is DGGITQSPKYLFRKEGQNVTLSCEQNLNHDAMYWYRQDPGQGLRLIYYSQIVNDFQKGDIAEGYSVSREKKESFPLTVTSAQKNPTAFYLCASSIAVAFYEQYFGPGTRLTVT.

The chain couples TRBV6-5 to TRBJ1-5; 7 bases align to TRBD1. The length of the CDR3 is 14 residues. The V segment lost 7 bases and the J segment 7 bases; nucleotides outside the gene matches: 10. The germline gives CDR1 MNHEY, CDR2 SVGAGI. For the CDR3, the DNA is TGTGCCAGCACTCTAAACAGGGGTGGACAGCCCCAGCATTTT. Its translation is CASTLNRGGQPQHF.

The chain couples TRBV7-2 to TRBJ2-7, with TRBD2 matching over 8 bases. Germline values: CDR1 SGHTA, CDR2 FQGNSA. The V gene end was trimmed by 1 base and the J gene end by 1 base; junction bases not matched to a gene: 6. CDR3 length equals 16 residues. CDR3 nucleotide sequence: TGTGCCAGCAGCTTAGGAGGGGGACTAGTGTCCTACGAGCAGTACTTC. Its translation: CASSLGGGLVSYEQYF.

The V call is TRBV19, the J call TRBJ2-3; 7 positions match TRBD2. After removal of 4 bases from V and 4 bases from J, the junction contained 5 bases not matched to a gene. Looked up from germline, CDR1 is LNHDA and CDR2 is SQIVND (reference sequence). This CDR3 is built from 14 residues. In nucleotides, the CDR3 is TGTGCCAGTAGTACGGGAGGAAGGTCAGATACGCAGTATTTT. Protein: CASSTGGRSDTQYF. Drawing the rest from reference TRBV19 and TRBJ2-3, the complete variable domain is DGGITQSPKYLFRKEGQNVTLSCEQNLNHDAMYWYRQDPGQGLRLIYYSQIVNDFQKGDIAEGYSVSREKKESFPLTVTSAQKNPTAFYLCASSTGGRSDTQYFGPGTRLTVL.

V usage is TRBV25-1 and J usage is TRBJ2-5, with 11 bases identical to TRBD2. The CDR3 sequence is 15 residues long. CDR1 is MGHDK and CDR2 is SYGVNS in the germline V gene. Unmatched junction bases numbered 7, after V lost 5 bases and J lost 5 bases. CDR3 protein: CASSRLAGPRETQYF. In DNA, the CDR3 is TGTGCCAGCAGTCGACTAGCGGGGCCTAGGGAGACCCAGTACTTC.

This chain uses TRBV4-2 with TRBJ2-1; 12 nucleotides align to TRBD2. CDR1 is LGHNA and CDR2 is YNFKEQ in the germline V gene. The CDR3 has 16 amino acids. The V gene end was trimmed by 0 bases and the J gene end by 8 bases; junction bases not matched to a gene: 5. The CDR3 region is CASSQELAGGRHEQFF. In DNA form, the CDR3 reads TGTGCCAGCAGCCAAGAGCTAGCGGGGGGGCGCCATGAGCAGTTCTTC.

J is TRBJ1-5 and V is TRBV6-1; 12 bases map to TRBD1. Germline lookup yields CDR1 MNHNS and CDR2 SASEGT. The CDR3 sequence is 14 residues long. The V and J ends lost 7 bases and 6 bases, in that order; junction bases with no gene match: 4. CDR3 region: CASKGTGGRQPQHF. DNA for the CDR3: TGTGCCAGCAAAGGGACAGGGGGCCGTCAGCCCCAGCATTTT.

This rearrangement joins TRBV4-2 to TRBJ2-7, with D perhaps TRBD2 (5 bases). Germline CDR1 LGHNA, CDR2 YNFKEQ. V dropped 1 base and J dropped 2 bases, with 15 bases sitting between them. This CDR3 has 16 residues. The CDR3 coding sequence is TGTGCCAGCAGCCAAGTTGAGGGCAGGAGTCCCTACGAGCAGTACTTC. Translated: CASSQVEGRSPYEQYF.

This chain uses TRBV2 with TRBJ1-5; 7 positions match TRBD1. Germline CDR1 and CDR2: SNHLY and FYNNEI. The CDR3 spans 13 residues. J gave up 6 bases and V 6 bases, and 5 bases lay outside the gene matches. CDR3 DNA: TGTGCCAGCAGGGATGACAGGGCTCAGCCCCAGCATTTT. This encodes CASRDDRAQPQHF. Full variable domain (rest looked up from reference TRBV2 and TRBJ1-5): EPEVTQTPSHQVTQMGQEVILRCVPISNHLYFYWYRQILGQKVEFLVSFYNNEISEKSEIFDDQFSVERPDGSNFTLKIRSTKLEDSAMYFCASRDDRAQPQHFGDGTRLSIL.

The chain uses TRBV7-9 and TRBJ1-1; D remains ambiguous. The ends were cut back, 1 base at V and 5 bases at J, with 8 bases in the middle. The CDR3 extends over 13 amino acids. The germline V gene has CDR1 SEHNR and CDR2 FQNEAQ (reference sequence). CDR3 in DNA: TGTGCCAGCAGCTTAGGGGATCGGACTGAAGCTTTCTTT. Protein product: CASSLGDRTEAFF.

V and J are TRBV27 and TRBJ1-3, with TRBD1 as a possible D gene (5 bases). This CDR3 spans 15 amino acids. Germline V gene sequence: CDR1 MNHEY, CDR2 SMNVEV (reference sequence). V lost 0 bases and J 8 bases, leaving 14 bases between the germline ends. CDR3 sequence (DNA): TGTGCCAGCAGTTTATCGCGGGGATCGGGGCACACCATATATTTT. Residues: CASSLSRGSGHTIYF.

V and J are TRBV4-1 and TRBJ2-5; D not certain. The J call is doubtful: the DNA matches TRBJ2-7 better. CDR1 is MGHRA, CDR2 YSYEKL, per germline. This CDR3 has 12 residues. Here the CDR3 reads CASSQGGYEQYF. The CDR3 DNA sequence: TGCGCCAGCAGCCAAGGGGGTTACGAGCAGTACTTC.

The J gene is TRBJ2-1, the V gene TRBV10-3, with D perhaps matching TRBD1 (5 bases). The CDR3 covers 13 residues. Trimming removed 2 bases at V and 6 bases at J, with 8 bases between. CDR1 is ENHRY, CDR2 SYGVKD, per germline. CDR3 coding DNA: TGTGCCATCAGTGAGGGCCAGGGCAATGAGCAGTTCTTC. Its protein is CAISEGQGNEQFF.

This sequence joins TRBV10-2 and TRBJ2-7, with D uncertain. With 4 bases removed from V and 2 bases from J, the gap between germline ends came to 12 bases. Germline V gene data show CDR1 as WSHSY and CDR2 as SAAADI. The CDR3 contains 14 residues. The CDR3 protein is CASSGAYATYEQYF. The CDR3 nucleotides read TGCGCCAGCAGTGGGGCTTATGCGACCTACGAGCAGTACTTC.

DNA for the CDR3: TGTGCCAGCAGCTTAGGATGGGACGGGGGCTACACCTTC. The encoded protein is CASSLGWDGGYTF. This chain connects TRBV7-2 to TRBJ1-2; tentative D call: TRBD1 (5 bases). Trimming removed 1 base at V and 8 bases at J, with 11 bases between. The CDR3 sequence is 13 residues long. Germline V gene data show CDR1 as SGHTA and CDR2 as FQGNSA.

J is TRBJ1-2 and V is TRBV5-1, with D possibly matching TRBD1 (5 bases). The ends were cut back, 7 bases at V and 5 bases at J, with 21 bases in the middle. CDR3 length: 15 residues. Germline V gene sequence: CDR1 SGHRS, CDR2 YFSETQ. DNA of the CDR3: TGCGCCAGCCTACCACGCCCAGACAGAGCTTATGGCTACACCTTC. It translates to CASLPRPDRAYGYTF. Full variable domain (rest looked up from reference TRBV5-1 and TRBJ1-2): KAGVTQTPRYLIKTRGQQVTLSCSPISGHRSVSWYQQTPGQGLQFLFEYFSETQRNKGNFPGRFSGRQFSNSRSEMNVSTLELGDSALYLCASLPRPDRAYGYTFGSGTRLTVV.

The chain couples TRBV5-4 to TRBJ1-1; D remains unclear. The ends were cut back, 0 bases at V and 1 base at J, with 13 bases in the middle. Germline CDR1 is SGHNT and CDR2 is YYREEE (reference sequence). The CDR3 is made up of 16 amino acids. CDR3 amino acids: CASSLVGAGRNTEAFF. The CDR3 region has the DNA TGTGCCAGCAGCTTGGTCGGCGCCGGACGGAACACTGAAGCTTTCTTT.

The chain uses TRBV2 and TRBJ2-7; D is unresolved. CDR1 and CDR2 (germline): SNHLY, FYNNEI. The CDR3 runs to 13 residues. The V end was cut by 6 bases, the J end by 6 bases, with 15 bases between. CDR3 sequence (DNA): TGTGCCAGCAGAGGACGGTGGTTGGGCGAGCAGTACTTC. It codes for CASRGRWLGEQYF.

About this clone itself: One junction end does not reproduce the germline sequence, and a read error may be involved. The chain combines TRBV29-1 with TRBJ1-4; D perhaps matches TRBD1 (6 bases). The CDR3 has 14 residues. CDR1 and CDR2 from the germline V gene are SQVTM and ANQGSEA. Here the CDR3 reads CSVAPGTTDEKLFF. As DNA, the CDR3 is TGCAGCGTCGCCCCCGGGACAACTGATGAAAAACTGTTTTTT. The full variable domain, with the rest looked up from reference TRBV29-1 and TRBJ1-4, is SAVISQKPSRDICQRGTSLTIQCQVDSQVTMMFWYRQQPGQSLTLIATANQGSEATYESGFVIDKFPISRPNLTFSTLTVSNMSPEDSSIYLCSVAPGTTDEKLFFGSGTQLSVL.

The rearrangement uses TRBV19 and TRBJ1-5; the D is unclear. The germline gives CDR1 LNHDA, CDR2 SQIVND (reference sequence). The CDR3 extends over 13 amino acids. V lost 5 bases to trimming and J lost 4 bases, with 9 bases between them. The CDR3 here is CASSWQANQPQHF. In DNA form, the CDR3 reads TGTGCCAGTAGTTGGCAGGCAAATCAGCCCCAGCATTTT.

The rearrangement links TRBV19 to TRBJ1-2, with 9 positions matching TRBD1. CDR1 is LNHDA and CDR2 is SQIVND in the germline V gene (reference sequence). The CDR3 contains 13 residues. The J segment lost 5 bases and the V segment lost 7 bases, leaving 5 bases of the junction unmatched. CDR3 nucleotides: TGTGCCAGTACCACCGGACAGGGGTATGGCTACACCTTC. This encodes CASTTGQGYGYTF.

This clone was seen once. CDR3 bases: TGTGCCAGCAGCTTAGTCGGGGATTTGGAGACCCAGTACTTC. Protein product: CASSLVGDLETQYF. The chain employs TRBV7-9 and TRBJ2-5, with TRBD2 as a possible D gene (5 bases). Germline assignment: CDR1 SEHNR and CDR2 FQNEAQ (reference sequence). Trimming pared 1 base from V and 5 bases from J, leaving 11 bases between. This CDR3 has 14 amino acids.

This chain connects TRBV2 to TRBJ1-4; D unresolved. V lost 9 bases to trimming and J lost 8 bases, with 16 bases between them. The CDR3 runs to 13 residues. Germline V gene lookup returns CDR1 SNHLY and CDR2 FYNNEI. CDR3: CASGSGGLEKLFF. The CDR3 DNA reads TGTGCCAGTGGTTCGGGAGGGTTAGAAAAACTGTTTTTT.